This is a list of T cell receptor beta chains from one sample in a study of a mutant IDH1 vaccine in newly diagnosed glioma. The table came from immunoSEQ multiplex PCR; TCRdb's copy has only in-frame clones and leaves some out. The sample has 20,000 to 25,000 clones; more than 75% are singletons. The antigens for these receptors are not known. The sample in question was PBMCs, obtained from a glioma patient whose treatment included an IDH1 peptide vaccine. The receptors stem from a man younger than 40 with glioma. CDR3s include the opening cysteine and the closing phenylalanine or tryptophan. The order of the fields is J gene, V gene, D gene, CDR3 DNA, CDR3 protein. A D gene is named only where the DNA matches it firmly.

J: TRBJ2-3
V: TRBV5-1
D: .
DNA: TGCGCCAGCAGCTTGTCGGGAGACGTTGCAGATACGCAGTATTTT
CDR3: CASSLSGDVADTQYF

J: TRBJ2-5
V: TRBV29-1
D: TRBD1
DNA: TGCAGCGTTGAAAGGGGGCGCTTGGAGACCCAGTACTTC
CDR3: CSVERGRLETQYF

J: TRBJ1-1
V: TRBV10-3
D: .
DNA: TGTGCCATCAGCGAGCAGGCTGAAGCTTTCTTT
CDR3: CAISEQAEAFF

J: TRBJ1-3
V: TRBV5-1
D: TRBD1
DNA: TGCGCCAGCAGCTTGGAGGGACAGAGCTCTGGAAACACCATATATTTT
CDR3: CASSLEGQSSGNTIYF

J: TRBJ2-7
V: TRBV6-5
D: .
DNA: TGTGCCAGCAGTTACGAACGGCAGGGCGCCTACGAGCAGTACTTC
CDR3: CASSYERQGAYEQYF

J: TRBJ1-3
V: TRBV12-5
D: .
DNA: TGTGCTAGTGGTTTGGTACTGGGGATGAACTCTGGAAACACCATATATTTT
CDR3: CASGLVLGMNSGNTIYF

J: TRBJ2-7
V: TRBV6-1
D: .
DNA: TGTGCCAGCAGTGCCGACAGGAGCTCCTACGAGCAGTACTTC
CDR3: CASSADRSSYEQYF

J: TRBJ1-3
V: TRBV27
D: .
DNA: TGTGCCAGCAGTTTATCATGGGGCTCTGGAAACACCATATATTTT
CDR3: CASSLSWGSGNTIYF

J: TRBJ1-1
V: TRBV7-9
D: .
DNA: TGTGCCAGCAGCTTAACCGAAGAGAACACTGAAGCTTTCTTT
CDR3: CASSLTEENTEAFF

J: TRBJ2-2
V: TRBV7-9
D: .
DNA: TGTGCCAGCAGCCAGTTACGGACCGGGGAGCTGTTTTTT
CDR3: CASSQLRTGELFF